Presented here are 8 T cell receptor beta chains from one specimen sequenced in a study of T cells after yellow fever vaccination. In TCRdb, the 5' RACE reads were re-called with MiXCR into one record per CDR3 protein. The sample has 400,000 to 650,000 distinct CDR3 sequences, 21% seen once. The source was PBMCs, collected 21 days after the first yellow fever vaccination. These receptors all come from a man between 18 and 29 years old who received the YFV17D yellow fever vaccine.

CDR3 loop: CASSWNPVTGNTEAFF. Written as DNA, the CDR3 is TGCGCCAGCAGCTGGAATCCCGTCACAGGGAACACTGAAGCTTTCTTT. The chain combines TRBV5-1 with TRBJ1-1, with D possibly being TRBD1 (5 bases). Trimming pared 3 bases from V and 1 base from J, leaving 16 bases between. The germline CDR1 and CDR2 sequences are SGHRS and YFSETQ. The CDR3 runs to 16 residues.

V usage is TRBV5-1 and J usage is TRBJ1-1; 9 nucleotides agree with TRBD1. The V segment lost 2 bases and the J segment 6 bases; nucleotides outside the gene matches: 8. The CDR3 runs 15 residues. Germline CDR1 reads SGHRS; CDR2 reads YFSETQ. As DNA, the CDR3 is TGCGCCAGCAGCTTCGGTGGGACAGGGCGGGCTGAAGCTTTCTTT. Its protein is CASSFGGTGRAEAFF.

The CDR3 region is CASRADGNYGYTF. Written as DNA, the CDR3 is TGTGCCAGCAGGGCCGACGGAAACTATGGCTACACCTTC. The chain recombines TRBV6-1 with TRBJ1-2; D gene ambiguous. The CDR3 covers 13 residues. Trimming took off 6 bases at V and 2 bases at J, with 10 bases between the two ends. CDR1 is MNHNS, CDR2 SASEGT, per germline.

The CDR3, as DNA: TGTGCCAGCAGAGCTAGCTCCTACAATGAGCAGTTCTTC. Translating gives CASRASSYNEQFF. This chain connects TRBV6-6 to TRBJ2-1; D is unresolved. V was clipped by 6 bases and J by 0 bases, with 6 bases between them. Germline CDR1 is MNHNY and CDR2 is SVGAGI (reference sequence). This CDR3 region has 13 residues.

This clonotype has a handful of counts. The rearrangement links TRBV12-3 or TRBV12-4 to TRBJ1-3, with 10 bases matching TRBD1. V lost 5 bases, J lost 1 base, and 2 bases stayed unmatched. The CDR3 is made up of 15 amino acids. The CDR3 here is CASSPGQGSGNTIYF. The CDR3 DNA reads as TGTGCCAGCAGTCCGGGACAGGGGTCTGGAAACACCATATATTTT.

This clonotype was seen only a few times. This sequence joins TRBV6-1 and TRBJ1-2; D ambiguous. This CDR3 region has 13 residues. CDR1 MNHNS and CDR2 SASEGT come from the germline V gene. V dropped 6 bases and J dropped 3 bases, with 11 bases sitting between them. Here the CDR3 reads CASSREGYYGYTF. For the CDR3, the DNA is TGTGCCAGCAGCCGCGAGGGTTACTATGGCTACACCTTC.

The rearrangement links TRBV18 to TRBJ2-7; 8 nucleotides agree with TRBD2. J was trimmed by 2 bases and V by 4 bases; bases with no gene match: 13. This CDR3 is built from 17 residues. The V gene's germline CDR1 is KGHSH and CDR2 LQKENI. The CDR3 sequence is CASSLTQPEAGAYEQYF. CDR3 DNA sequence: TGTGCCAGCTCACTAACGCAGCCTGAAGCGGGAGCCTACGAGCAGTACTTC.

This clonotype came up a few times. This rearrangement joins TRBV25-1 to TRBJ2-3; the D gene is possibly TRBD1 (6 bases). V was trimmed by 8 bases and J by 8 bases, leaving 20 bases between them. Germline values: CDR1 MGHDK, CDR2 SYGVNS. The CDR3 covers 14 residues. This CDR3 reads CASQVGGPVGTQYF. CDR3 bases: TGTGCCAGCCAGGTTGGGGGCCCTGTGGGTACGCAGTATTTT.